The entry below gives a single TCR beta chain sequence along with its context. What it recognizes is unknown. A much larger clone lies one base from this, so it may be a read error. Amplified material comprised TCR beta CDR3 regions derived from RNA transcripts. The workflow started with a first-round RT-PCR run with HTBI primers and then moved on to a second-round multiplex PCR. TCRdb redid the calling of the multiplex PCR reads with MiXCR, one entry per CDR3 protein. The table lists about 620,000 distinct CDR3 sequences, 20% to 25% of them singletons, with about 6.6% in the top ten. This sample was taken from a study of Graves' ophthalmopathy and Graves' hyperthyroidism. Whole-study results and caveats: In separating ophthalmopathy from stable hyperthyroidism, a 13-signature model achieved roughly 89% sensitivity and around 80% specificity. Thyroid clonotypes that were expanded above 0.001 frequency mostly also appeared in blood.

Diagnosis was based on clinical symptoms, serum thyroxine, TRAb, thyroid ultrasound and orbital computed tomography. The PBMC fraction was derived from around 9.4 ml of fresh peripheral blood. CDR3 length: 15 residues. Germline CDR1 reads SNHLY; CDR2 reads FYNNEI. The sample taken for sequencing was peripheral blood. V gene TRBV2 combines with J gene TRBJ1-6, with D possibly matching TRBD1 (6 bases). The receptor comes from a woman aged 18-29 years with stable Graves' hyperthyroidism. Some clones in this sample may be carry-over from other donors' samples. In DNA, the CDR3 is TGTACCAGCAGCCCCCTACAGGGTAATAATTCACCCCTCCACTTT. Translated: CTSSPLQGNNSPLHF.